This record looks at one T cell receptor beta chain sequence and its context. Its antigen is as yet unknown. V lost 6 bases to trimming and J lost 7 bases; unmatched junction nucleotides: 16. The CDR3 spans 16 residues. Germline values: CDR1 SQVTM, CDR2 ANQGSEA. The sample is drawn from a study of cytomegalovirus exposure and HLA in healthy donors. The study, taken as a whole, reports: Sequence variants that were highly shared formed a cluster that was likely a sequencing artifact. Among TCR beta chains, those listed as cytomegalovirus-associated numbered over 150. Reportedly, a later analysis found an Asian-associated ancestry cluster had fewer N-insertions than the approximately 600-donor mean.

The PCR used 60 Vbeta and 13 Jbeta primers. TCRdb keeps only in-frame clones here, not all; method: immunoSEQ multiplex PCR. This sample's clone table lists around 130,000 clones. The chain couples TRBV29-1 to TRBJ2-2; 8 bases match TRBD2. This clonotype originated in a middle-aged woman in good health and CMV-seronegative. Specimen: PBMCs. CDR3 nucleotide sequence: TGCAGCGTCCATTCAGGGCCAGCGGGGGTCAGCGGGGAGCTGTTTTTT. It encodes CSVHSGPAGVSGELFF.